This T cell receptor (beta chain) was captured by sequencing in a study of control samples from healthy donors and cancer patients. The CDR3 totals 15 residues. Germline assignment: CDR1 SGHNT and CDR2 YYREEE (reference sequence). V was shortened by 4 bases and J by 2 bases, with 16 bases between the two germline ends. Assay used: immunoSEQ multiplex PCR; TCRdb lists only in-frame clones, some missing. The repertoire holds approximately 110,000 clones, with more than 85% as singletons. The origin of this receptor is a woman aged 18 to 35 in good health. The rearrangement joins TRBV5-4 to TRBJ2-7, with D unresolved. Sequences were obtained from blood. The DNA of the CDR3 is TGTGCCAGCAGCCCCTCCCCGGAAGCCACCTACGAGCAGTACTTC. Translation: CASSPSPEATYEQYF.